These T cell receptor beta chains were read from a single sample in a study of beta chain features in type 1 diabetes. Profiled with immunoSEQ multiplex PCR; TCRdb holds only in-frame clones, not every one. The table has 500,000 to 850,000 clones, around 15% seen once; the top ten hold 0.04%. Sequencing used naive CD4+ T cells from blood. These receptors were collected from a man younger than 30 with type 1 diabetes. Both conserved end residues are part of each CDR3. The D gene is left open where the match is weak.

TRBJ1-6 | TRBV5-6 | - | CASSSYTGRTNSPLHF
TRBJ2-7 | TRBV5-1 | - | CASSPNDRNEQYF
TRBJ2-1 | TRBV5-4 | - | CASSSSSTGSYNEQFF
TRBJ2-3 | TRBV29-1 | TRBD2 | CSVEDPGLSTDTQYF
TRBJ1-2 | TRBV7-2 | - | CASSSPGVGWMTNYGYTF
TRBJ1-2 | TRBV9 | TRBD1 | CASSALGTVTFYGYTF
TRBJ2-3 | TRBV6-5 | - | CASRGVGDTQYF
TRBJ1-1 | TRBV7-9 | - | CASSLYRGNTEAFF
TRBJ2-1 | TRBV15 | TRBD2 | CATSTPTSGGFYNEQFF
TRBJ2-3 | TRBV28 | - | CASSYQTGRTSTDTQYF
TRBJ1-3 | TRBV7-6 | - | CASSLAATGVGNTIYF
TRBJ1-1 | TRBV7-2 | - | CASSLVGSLTAEAFF
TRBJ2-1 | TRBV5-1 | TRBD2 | CASSLGLAVDEQFF
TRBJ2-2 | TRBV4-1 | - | CASSQNTGELFF
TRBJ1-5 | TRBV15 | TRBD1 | CATSRGSGQVGDQPQHF
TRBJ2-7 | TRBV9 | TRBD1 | CASSPVGQGEQYF
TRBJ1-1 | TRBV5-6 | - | CASSLKWAEAFF
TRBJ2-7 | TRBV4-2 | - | CASSQDGDREQYF
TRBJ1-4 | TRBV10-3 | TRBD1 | CAIRGGDEKLFF
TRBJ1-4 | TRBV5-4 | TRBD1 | CASSAAIRGSNEKLFF
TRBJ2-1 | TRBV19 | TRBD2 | CASSRAGGYNEQFF
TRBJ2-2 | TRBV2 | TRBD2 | CASSPYSGRAPGELFF
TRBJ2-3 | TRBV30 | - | CAWSLVTDTQYF
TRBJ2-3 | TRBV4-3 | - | CASSPRTTDTQYF
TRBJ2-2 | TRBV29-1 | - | CSVDRAGELFF
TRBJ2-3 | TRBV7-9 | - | CASSTQGGTDTQYF
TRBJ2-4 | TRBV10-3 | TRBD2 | CAISEVVSGRTKNIQYF
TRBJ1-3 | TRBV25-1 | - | CASSDPGLSSGNTIYF
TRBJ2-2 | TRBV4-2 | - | CASSLRRGGGAAGELFF
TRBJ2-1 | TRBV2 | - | CASIQGSRGFSYNEQFF
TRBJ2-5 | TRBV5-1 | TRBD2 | CASSPGKGGETQYF
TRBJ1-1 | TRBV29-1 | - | CSVAAGHGTEAFF
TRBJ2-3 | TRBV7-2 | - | CASSLQGRTVGTDTQYF
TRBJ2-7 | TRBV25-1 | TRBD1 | CASSEGGQGEQYF
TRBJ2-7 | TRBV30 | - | CAWSQLFTGEQYF
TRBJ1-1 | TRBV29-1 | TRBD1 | CSVEDGDREHWAFF
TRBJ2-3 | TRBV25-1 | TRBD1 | CASSRDRGRINTQYF
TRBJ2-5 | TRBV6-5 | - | CATMDSLGTETQYF
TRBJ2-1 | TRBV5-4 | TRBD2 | CASSTTSGTAYNEQFF
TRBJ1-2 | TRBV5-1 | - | CASSSRGEVNYGYTF
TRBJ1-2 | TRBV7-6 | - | CASSLGDYGYTF
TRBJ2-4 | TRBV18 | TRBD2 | CASSPPGLAGQGVDF
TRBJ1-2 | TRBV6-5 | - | CASSYATESGYTF